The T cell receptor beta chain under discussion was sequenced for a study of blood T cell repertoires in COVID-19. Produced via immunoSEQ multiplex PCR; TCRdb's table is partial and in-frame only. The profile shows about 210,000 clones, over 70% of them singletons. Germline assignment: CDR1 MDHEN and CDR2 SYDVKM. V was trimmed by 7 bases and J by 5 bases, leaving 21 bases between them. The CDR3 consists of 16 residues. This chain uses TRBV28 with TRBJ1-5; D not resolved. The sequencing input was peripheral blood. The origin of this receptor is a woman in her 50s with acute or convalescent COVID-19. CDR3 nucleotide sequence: TGTGCCAGCACCCTTAATGGAGCGGGGTCGGATCAGCCCCAGCATTTT. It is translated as CASTLNGAGSDQPQHF. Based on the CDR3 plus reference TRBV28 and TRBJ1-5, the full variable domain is DVKVTQSSRYLVKRTGEKVFLECVQDMDHENMFWYRQDPGLGLRLIYFSYDVKMKEKGDIPEGYSVSREKKERFSLILESASTNQTSMYLCASTLNGAGSDQPQHFGDGTRLSIL.